The T cell receptor beta chain under discussion was sequenced for a study of T cells in Graves' hyperthyroidism and ophthalmopathy. CDR1 SGHDT and CDR2 YYEEEE come from the germline V gene. The CDR3 is 15 amino acids. In this sample, this clonotype turned up a few times. Germline is not matched at one junction end, which may reflect a read error. From RNA transcripts, TCR beta CDR3 regions were amplified. TCR CDR3 underwent first-round RT-PCR with the HTBI primer set. TCRdb reprocessed the multiplex PCR reads with MiXCR, giving one entry per CDR3 protein. The sample carries over 350,000 distinct CDR3 sequences, 18% recorded once.

This rearrangement joins TRBV5-6 to TRBJ2-1; D may be TRBD2 (5 bases). The TCR sequence derives from a young man with Graves' ophthalmopathy. The source material was blood. The CDR3 protein is CASSFEGFLNNEQLF. CDR3 DNA: TGTGCCAGCAGCTTCGAGGGTTTCTTGAACAATGAGCAGCTCTTC.